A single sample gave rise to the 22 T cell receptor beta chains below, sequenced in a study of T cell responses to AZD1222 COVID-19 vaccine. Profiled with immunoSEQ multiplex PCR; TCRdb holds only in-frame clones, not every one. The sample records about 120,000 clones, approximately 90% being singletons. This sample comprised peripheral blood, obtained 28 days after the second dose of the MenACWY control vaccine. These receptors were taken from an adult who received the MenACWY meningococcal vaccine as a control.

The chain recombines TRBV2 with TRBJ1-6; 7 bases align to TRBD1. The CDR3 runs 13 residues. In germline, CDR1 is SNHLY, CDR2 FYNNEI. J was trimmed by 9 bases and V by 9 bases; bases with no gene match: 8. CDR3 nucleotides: TGTGCCAGTGAGGGACAGTCGAGTTCACCCCTCCACTTT. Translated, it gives CASEGQSSSPLHF.

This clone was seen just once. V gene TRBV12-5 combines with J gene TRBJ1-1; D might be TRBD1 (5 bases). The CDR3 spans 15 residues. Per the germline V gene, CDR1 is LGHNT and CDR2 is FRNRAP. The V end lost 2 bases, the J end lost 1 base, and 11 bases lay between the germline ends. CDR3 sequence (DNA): TGTGCTAGTGGTTTGTGTGGGACGTCGAACACTGAAGCTTTCTTT. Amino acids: CASGLCGTSNTEAFF.

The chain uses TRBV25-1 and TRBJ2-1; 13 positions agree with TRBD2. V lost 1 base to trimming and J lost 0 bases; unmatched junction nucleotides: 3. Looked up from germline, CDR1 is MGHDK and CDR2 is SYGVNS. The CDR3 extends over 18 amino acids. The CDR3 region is CASSESRLAGGSYNEQFF. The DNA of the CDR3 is TGTGCCAGCAGTGAATCCAGACTAGCGGGGGGCTCCTACAATGAGCAGTTCTTC.

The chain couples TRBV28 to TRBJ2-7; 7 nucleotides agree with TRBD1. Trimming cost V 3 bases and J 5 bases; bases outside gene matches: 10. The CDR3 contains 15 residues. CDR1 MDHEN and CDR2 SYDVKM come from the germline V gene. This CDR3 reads CASSFGGTGADEQYF. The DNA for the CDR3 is TGTGCCAGCAGTTTTGGTGGAACAGGGGCCGACGAGCAGTACTTC.

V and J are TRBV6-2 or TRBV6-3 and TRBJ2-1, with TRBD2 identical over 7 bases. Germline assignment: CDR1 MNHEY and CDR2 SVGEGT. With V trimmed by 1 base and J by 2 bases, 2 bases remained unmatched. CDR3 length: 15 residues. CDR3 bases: TGTGCCAGCAGTTACTTAGCGGGTCCCTACAATGAGCAGTTCTTC. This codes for CASSYLAGPYNEQFF.

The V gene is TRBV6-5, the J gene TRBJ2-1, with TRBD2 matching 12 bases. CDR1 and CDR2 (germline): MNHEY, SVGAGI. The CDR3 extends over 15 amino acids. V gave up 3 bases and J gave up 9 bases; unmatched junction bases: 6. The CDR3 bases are TGTGCCAGCAGTTATGGGCTAGCGGGGGGGCTTGAGCAGTTCTTC. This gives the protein CASSYGLAGGLEQFF.

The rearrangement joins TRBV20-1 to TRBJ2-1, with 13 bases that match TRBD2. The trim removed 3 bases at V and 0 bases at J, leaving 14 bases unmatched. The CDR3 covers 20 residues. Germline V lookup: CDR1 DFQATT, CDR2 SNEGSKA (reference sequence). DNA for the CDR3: TGCAGTGCTAGTAGCTCGGGACTAGCGGGAAACTGGGGCTCCTACAATGAGCAGTTCTTC. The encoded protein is CSASSSGLAGNWGSYNEQFF.

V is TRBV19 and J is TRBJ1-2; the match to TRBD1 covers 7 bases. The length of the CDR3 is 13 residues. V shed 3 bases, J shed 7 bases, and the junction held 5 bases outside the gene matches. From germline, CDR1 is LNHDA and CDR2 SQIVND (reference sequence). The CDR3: CASSIAGGIGYTF. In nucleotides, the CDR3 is TGTGCCAGTAGTATCGCAGGGGGAATTGGCTACACCTTC.

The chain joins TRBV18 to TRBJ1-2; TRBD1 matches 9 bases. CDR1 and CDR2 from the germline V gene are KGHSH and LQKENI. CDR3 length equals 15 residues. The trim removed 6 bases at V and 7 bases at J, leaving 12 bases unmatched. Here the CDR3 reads CASSSDRGRYGGYTF. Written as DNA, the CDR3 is TGTGCCAGCTCCTCGGACAGGGGAAGATATGGTGGCTACACCTTC.

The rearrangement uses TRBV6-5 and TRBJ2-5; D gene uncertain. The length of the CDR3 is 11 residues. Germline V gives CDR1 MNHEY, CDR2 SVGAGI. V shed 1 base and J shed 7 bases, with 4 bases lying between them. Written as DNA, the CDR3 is TGTGCCAGCAGTTACTATGGGACCCAGTACTTC. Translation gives CASSYYGTQYF.

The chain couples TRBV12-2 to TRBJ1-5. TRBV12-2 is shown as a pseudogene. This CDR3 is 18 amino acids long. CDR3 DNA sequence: TGTGCAAGTCGCTTAGCCGCATGGAGGGGAGGGGTGAGTCAGCCCCAGCATTTT. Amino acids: CASRLAAWRGGVSQPQHF.

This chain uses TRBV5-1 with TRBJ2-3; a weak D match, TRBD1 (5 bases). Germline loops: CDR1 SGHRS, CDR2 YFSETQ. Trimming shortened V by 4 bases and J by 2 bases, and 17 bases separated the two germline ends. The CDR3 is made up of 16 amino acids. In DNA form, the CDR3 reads TGCGCCAGCAGCGGCCTGGTGCAGGGATTCACAGATACGCAGTATTTT. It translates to CASSGLVQGFTDTQYF.

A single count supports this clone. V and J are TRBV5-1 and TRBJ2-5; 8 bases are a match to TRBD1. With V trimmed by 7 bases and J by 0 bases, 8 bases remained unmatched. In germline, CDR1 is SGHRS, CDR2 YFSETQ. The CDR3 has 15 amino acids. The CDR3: CASSWTGSYQETQYF. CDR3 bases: TGCGCCAGCTCTTGGACAGGGTCGTACCAAGAGACCCAGTACTTC.

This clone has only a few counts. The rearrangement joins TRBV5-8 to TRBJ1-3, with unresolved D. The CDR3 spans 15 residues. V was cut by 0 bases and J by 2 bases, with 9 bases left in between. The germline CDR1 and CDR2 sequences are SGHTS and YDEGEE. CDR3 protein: CASSLGGNTGNTIYF. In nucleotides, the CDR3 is TGTGCCAGCAGCTTGGGGGGAAACACTGGAAACACCATATATTTT.

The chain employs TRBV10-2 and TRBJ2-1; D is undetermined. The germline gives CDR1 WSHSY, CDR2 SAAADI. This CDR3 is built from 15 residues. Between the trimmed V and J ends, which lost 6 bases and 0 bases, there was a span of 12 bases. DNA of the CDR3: TGCGCCAGCAGCGCCCGGACGGCCTCCTACAATGAGCAGTTCTTC. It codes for CASSARTASYNEQFF.

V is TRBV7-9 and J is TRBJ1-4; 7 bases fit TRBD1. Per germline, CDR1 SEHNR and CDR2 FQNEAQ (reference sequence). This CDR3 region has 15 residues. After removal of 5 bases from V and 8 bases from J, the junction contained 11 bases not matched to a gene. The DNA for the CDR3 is TGTGCCAGCAGCGCAATGACAGGGCCCCGGGAAAAACTGTTTTTT. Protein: CASSAMTGPREKLFF.

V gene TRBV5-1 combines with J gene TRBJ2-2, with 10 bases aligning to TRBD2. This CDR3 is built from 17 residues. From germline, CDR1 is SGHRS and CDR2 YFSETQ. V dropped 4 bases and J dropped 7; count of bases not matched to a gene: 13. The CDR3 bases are TGCGCCAGCAGCCCGACCCCGCTAGCGGGAGCGAACGGGGAGCTGTTTTTT. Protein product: CASSPTPLAGANGELFF.

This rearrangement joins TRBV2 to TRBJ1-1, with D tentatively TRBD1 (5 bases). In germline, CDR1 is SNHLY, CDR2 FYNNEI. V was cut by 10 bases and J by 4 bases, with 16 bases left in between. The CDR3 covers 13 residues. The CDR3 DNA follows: TGTGCCACCTACCGGGACTACGGCACTGAAGCTTTCTTT. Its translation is CATYRDYGTEAFF.

CDR3 protein: CASSLGLGNEQFF. The CDR3 DNA sequence: TGTGCCAGCAGCTTAGGACTAGGCAATGAGCAGTTCTTC. This chain uses TRBV7-7 with TRBJ2-1; tentatively, D is TRBD2 (6 bases). With 1 base removed from V and 6 bases from J, the gap between germline ends came to 7 bases. This CDR3 is built from 13 residues. CDR1 SSHAT and CDR2 FNYEAQ come from the germline V gene (reference sequence).

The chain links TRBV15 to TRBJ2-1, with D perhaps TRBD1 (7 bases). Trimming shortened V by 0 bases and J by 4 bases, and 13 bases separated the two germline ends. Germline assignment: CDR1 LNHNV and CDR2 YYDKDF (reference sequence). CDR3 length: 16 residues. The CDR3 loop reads CATSRDLAGGYNEQFF. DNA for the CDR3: TGTGCCACCAGCAGAGATTTGGCAGGGGGGTACAATGAGCAGTTCTTC.

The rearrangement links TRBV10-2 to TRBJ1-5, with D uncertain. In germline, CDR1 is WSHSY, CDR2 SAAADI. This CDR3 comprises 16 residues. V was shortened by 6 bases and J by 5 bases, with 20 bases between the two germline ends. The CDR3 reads CASRKHPGGGDQPQHF. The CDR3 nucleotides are TGCGCCAGCAGGAAACACCCGGGCGGTGGGGATCAGCCCCAGCATTTT.

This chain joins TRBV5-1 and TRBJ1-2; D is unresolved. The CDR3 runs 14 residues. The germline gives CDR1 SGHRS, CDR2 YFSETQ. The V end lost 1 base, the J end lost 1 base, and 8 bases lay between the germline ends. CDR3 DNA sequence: TGCGCCAGCAGCTTGTCTAGGGTTAACTATGGCTACACCTTC. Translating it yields CASSLSRVNYGYTF.